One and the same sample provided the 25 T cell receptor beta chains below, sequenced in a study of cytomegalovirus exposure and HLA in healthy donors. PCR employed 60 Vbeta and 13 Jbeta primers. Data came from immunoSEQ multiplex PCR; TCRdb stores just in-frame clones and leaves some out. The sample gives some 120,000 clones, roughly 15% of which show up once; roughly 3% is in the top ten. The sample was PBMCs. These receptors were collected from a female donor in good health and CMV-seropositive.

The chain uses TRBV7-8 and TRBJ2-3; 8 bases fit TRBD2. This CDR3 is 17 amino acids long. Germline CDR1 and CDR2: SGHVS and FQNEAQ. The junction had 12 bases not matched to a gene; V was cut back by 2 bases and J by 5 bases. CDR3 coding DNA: TGTGCCAGCAGCTTATTATTCGGACTTAGCGGGGTAGATACGCAGTATTTT. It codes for CASSLLFGLSGVDTQYF.

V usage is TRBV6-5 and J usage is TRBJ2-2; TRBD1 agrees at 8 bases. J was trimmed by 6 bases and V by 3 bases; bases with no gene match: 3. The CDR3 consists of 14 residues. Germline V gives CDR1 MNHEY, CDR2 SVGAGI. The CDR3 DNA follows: TGTGCCAGCAGTTATGACAGGGGTGCCGGGGAGCTGTTTTTT. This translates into CASSYDRGAGELFF.

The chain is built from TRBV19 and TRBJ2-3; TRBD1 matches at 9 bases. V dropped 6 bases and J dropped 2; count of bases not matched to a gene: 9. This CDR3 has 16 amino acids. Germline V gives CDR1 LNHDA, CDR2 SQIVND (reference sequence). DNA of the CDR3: TGTGCCAGTAGCCAAACCCGGGACAGGGACACAGATACGCAGTATTTT. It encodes CASSQTRDRDTDTQYF.

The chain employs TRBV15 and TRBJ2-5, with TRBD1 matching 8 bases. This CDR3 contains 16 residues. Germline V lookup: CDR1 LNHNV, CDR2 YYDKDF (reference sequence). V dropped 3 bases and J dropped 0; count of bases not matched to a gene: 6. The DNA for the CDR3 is TGTGCCACCAGCAGTCGGACAGGGTCGTACCAAGAGACCCAGTACTTC. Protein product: CATSSRTGSYQETQYF.

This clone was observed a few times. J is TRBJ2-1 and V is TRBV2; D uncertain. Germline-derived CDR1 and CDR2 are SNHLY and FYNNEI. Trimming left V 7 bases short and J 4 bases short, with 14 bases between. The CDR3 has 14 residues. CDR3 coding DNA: TGTGCCAGCACCCCCCTCCCCGAGTACAATGAGCAGTTCTTC. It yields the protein CASTPLPEYNEQFF.

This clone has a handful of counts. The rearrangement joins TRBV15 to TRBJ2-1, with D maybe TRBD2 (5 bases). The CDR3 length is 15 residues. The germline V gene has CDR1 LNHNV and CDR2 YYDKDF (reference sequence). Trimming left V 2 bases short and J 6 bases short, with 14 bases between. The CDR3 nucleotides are TGTGCCACCAGCAGAAGTCGGGGATTTGCCAATGAGCAGTTCTTC. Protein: CATSRSRGFANEQFF. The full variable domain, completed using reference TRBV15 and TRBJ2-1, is DAMVIQNPRYQVTQFGKPVTLSCSQTLNHNVMYWYQQKSSQAPKLLFHYYDKDFNNEADTPDNFQSRRPNTSFCFLDIRSPGLGDTAMYLCATSRSRGFANEQFFGPGTRLTVL.

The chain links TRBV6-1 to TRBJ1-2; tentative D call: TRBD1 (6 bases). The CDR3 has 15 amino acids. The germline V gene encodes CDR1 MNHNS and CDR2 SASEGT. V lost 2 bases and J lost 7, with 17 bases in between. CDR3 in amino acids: CASSELSGDPPGYTF. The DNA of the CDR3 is TGTGCCAGCAGTGAACTGTCAGGGGATCCCCCTGGCTACACCTTC.

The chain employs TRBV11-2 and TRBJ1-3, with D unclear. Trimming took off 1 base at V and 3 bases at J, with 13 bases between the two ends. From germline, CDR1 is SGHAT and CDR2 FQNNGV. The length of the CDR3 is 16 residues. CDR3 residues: CASSLGESIFGNTIYF. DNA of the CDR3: TGTGCCAGCAGCTTAGGGGAGTCAATCTTTGGAAACACCATATATTTT.

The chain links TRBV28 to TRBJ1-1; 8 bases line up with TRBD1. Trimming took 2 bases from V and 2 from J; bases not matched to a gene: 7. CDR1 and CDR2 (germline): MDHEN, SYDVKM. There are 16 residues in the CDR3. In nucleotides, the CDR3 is TGTGCCAGCAGTTTAGAGACAGGGGTGGGAAACACTGAAGCTTTCTTT. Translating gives CASSLETGVGNTEAFF.

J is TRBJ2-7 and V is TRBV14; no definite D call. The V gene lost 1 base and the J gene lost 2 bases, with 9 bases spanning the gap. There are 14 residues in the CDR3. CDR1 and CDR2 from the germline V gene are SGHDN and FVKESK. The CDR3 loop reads CASSQVVIPYEQYF. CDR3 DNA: TGTGCCAGCAGCCAAGTCGTAATTCCCTACGAGCAGTACTTC.

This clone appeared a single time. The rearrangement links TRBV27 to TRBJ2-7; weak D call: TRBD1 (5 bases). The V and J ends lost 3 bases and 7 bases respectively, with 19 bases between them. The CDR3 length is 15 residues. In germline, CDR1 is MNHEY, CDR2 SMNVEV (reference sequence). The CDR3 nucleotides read TGTGCCAGCAGTTTCGGCCAAGGGGCTATGGGGGAGCAGTACTTC. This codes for CASSFGQGAMGEQYF.

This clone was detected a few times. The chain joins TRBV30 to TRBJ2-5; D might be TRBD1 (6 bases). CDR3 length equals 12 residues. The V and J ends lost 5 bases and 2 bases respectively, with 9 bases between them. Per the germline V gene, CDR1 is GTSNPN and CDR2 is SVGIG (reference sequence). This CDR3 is CAWDRSQETQYF. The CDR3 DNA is TGTGCCTGGGACAGGTCTCAAGAGACCCAGTACTTC.

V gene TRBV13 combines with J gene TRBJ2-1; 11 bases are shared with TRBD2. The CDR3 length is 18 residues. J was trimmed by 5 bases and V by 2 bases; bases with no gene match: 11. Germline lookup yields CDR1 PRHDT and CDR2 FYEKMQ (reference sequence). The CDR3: CASSLSTSGILLNNEQFF. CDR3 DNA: TGTGCCAGCAGCTTATCGACTAGCGGGATCTTATTAAACAATGAGCAGTTCTTC.

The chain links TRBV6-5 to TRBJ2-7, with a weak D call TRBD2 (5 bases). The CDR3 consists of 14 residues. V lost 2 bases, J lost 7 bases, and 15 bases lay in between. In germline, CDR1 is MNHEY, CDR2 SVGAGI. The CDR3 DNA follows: TGTGCCAGCAGTTACGAGGGCGGGTTCGGGGAGCAGTACTTC. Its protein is CASSYEGGFGEQYF.

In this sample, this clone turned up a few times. This CDR3 is CASSLGLLSDRPIYEQYF. The CDR3, as DNA: TGTGCCAGCAGTCTCGGACTCCTTTCGGACCGGCCAATATACGAGCAGTACTTC. The chain couples TRBV2 to TRBJ2-7, with TRBD2 as a possible D gene (5 bases). The V end was cut by 5 bases, the J end by 4 bases, with 27 bases between. The CDR3 is 18 amino acids. Looked up from germline, CDR1 is SNHLY and CDR2 is FYNNEI.

The CDR3 here is CASSFGTSVGETQYF. The DNA for the CDR3 is TGTGCCAGCAGCTTCGGGACTAGCGTCGGAGAGACCCAGTACTTC. V and J are TRBV7-8 and TRBJ2-5, with 10 positions matching TRBD2. The CDR3 sequence is 15 residues long. Per germline, CDR1 SGHVS and CDR2 FQNEAQ. The J segment lost 4 bases and the V segment lost 3 bases, leaving 5 bases of the junction unmatched.

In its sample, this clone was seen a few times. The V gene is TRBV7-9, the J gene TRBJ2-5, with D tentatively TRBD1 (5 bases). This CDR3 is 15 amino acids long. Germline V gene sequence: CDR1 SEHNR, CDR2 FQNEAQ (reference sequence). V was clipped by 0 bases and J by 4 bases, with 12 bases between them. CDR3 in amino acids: CASSLALGAGETQYF. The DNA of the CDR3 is TGTGCCAGCAGCTTAGCGTTAGGGGCAGGAGAGACCCAGTACTTC.

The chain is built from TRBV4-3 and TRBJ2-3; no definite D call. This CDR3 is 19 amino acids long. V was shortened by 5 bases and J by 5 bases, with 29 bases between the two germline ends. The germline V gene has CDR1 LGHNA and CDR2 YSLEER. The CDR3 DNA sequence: TGCGCCAGCAGCTACCGAAGATACCGAACCTGGCCTTCTGAAGATACGCAGTATTTT. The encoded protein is CASSYRRYRTWPSEDTQYF.

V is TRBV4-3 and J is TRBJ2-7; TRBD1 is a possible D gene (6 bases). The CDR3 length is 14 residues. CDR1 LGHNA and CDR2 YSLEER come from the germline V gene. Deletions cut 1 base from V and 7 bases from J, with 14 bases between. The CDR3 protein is CASSQGPGAGEQYF. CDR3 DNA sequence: TGCGCCAGCAGCCAAGGCCCAGGGGCTGGGGAGCAGTACTTC.

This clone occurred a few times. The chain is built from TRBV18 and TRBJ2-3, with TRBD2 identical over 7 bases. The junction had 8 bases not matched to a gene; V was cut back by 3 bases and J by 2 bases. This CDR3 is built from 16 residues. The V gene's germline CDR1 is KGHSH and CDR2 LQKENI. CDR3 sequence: CASSPGSGVHTDTQYF. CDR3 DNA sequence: TGTGCCAGCTCACCGGGGAGCGGGGTCCACACAGATACGCAGTATTTT. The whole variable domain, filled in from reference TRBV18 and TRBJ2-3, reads NAGVMQNPRHLVRRRGQEARLRCSPMKGHSHVYWYRQLPEEGLKFMVYLQKENIIDESGMPKERFSAEFPKEGPSILRIQQVVRGDSAAYFCASSPGSGVHTDTQYFGPGTRLTVL.

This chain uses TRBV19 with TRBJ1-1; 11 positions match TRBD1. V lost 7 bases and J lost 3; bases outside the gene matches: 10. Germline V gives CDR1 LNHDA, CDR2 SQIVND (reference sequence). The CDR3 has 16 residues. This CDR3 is CASTGGQGAYYTEAFF. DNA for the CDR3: TGTGCCAGTACGGGAGGACAGGGGGCTTATTACACTGAAGCTTTCTTT.

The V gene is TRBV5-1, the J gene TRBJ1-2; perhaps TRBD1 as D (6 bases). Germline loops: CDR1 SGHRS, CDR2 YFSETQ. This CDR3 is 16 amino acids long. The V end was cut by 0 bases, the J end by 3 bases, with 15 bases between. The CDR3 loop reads CASSLESGGLYYGYTF. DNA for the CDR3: TGCGCCAGCAGCTTGGAATCCGGGGGGCTCTACTATGGCTACACCTTC.

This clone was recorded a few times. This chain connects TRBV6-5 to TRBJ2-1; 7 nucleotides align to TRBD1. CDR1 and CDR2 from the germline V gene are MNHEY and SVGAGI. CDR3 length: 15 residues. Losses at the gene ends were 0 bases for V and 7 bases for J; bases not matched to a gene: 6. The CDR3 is CASSYSGTARNEQFF. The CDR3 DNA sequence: TGTGCCAGCAGTTACTCTGGGACAGCAAGAAATGAGCAGTTCTTC.

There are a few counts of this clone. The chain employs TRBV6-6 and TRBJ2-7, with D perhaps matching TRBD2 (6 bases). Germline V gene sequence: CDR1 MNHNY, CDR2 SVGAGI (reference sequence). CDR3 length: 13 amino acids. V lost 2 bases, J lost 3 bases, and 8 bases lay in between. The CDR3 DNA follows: TGTGCCAGCAGTTACGGGACTGGCTACGAGCAGTACTTC. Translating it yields CASSYGTGYEQYF.

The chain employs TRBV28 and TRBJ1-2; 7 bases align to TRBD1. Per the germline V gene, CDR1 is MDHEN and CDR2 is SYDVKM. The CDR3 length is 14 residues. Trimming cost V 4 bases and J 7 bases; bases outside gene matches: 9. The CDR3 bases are TGTGCCAGCAGTTCCCACAGGGGATCGGTTGGCTACACCTTC. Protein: CASSSHRGSVGYTF.